The 30 T cell receptor beta chains below all came from one sample that was sequenced in a study of blood T cell repertoires in COVID-19. Profiling relied on immunoSEQ multiplex PCR, and the TCRdb table lists in-frame clones only, not all of them. The data hold roughly 300,000 clones, with approximately 90% observed a single time. The sequenced sample was PBMCs or T cells enriched from blood (not recorded which). The source of these receptors is a woman aged 25-40 years who had recovered from COVID-19.

J is TRBJ1-1 and V is TRBV27; D is undetermined. V dropped 2 bases and J dropped 3 bases, with 7 bases sitting between them. Germline lookup yields CDR1 MNHEY and CDR2 SMNVEV (reference sequence). The CDR3 has 13 amino acids. The CDR3 nucleotides read TGTGCCAGCAGTTTAAGCCGGGACACTGAAGCTTTCTTT. This encodes CASSLSRDTEAFF.

The V gene is TRBV28, the J gene TRBJ1-2, with a weak D call TRBD1 (5 bases). CDR3 length: 14 residues. V dropped 2 bases and J dropped 5 bases, with 12 bases sitting between them. Germline V CDR1 and CDR2: MDHEN, SYDVKM. CDR3 bases: TGTGCCAGCAGTTTAACGGGGGGGAGGTATGGCTACACCTTC. It codes for CASSLTGGRYGYTF.

The chain carries TRBV7-9 and TRBJ2-4, with 11 bases fitting TRBD1. From germline, CDR1 is SEHNR and CDR2 FQNEAQ (reference sequence). CDR3 size: 16 residues. Trimming took 3 bases from V and 5 from J; bases not matched to a gene: 6. This CDR3 is CASSFHGTGGENIQYF. The DNA for the CDR3 is TGTGCCAGCAGCTTTCACGGGACAGGGGGGGAAAACATTCAGTACTTC.

This rearrangement joins TRBV7-9 to TRBJ2-1, with TRBD1 matching 8 bases. The CDR3 length is 17 residues. The ends lost 5 bases at V and 1 base at J; junction bases unmatched: 10. Germline loops: CDR1 SEHNR, CDR2 FQNEAQ (reference sequence). The CDR3 spells CASSRTTGATSYNEQFF. Here the CDR3 DNA reads TGTGCCAGCAGCCGAACGACAGGGGCAACTTCCTACAATGAGCAGTTCTTC.

V and J are TRBV9 and TRBJ1-4, with D tentatively TRBD1 (5 bases). The germline V gene has CDR1 SGDLS and CDR2 YYNGEE. This CDR3 has 12 amino acids. The V and J ends lost 3 bases and 10 bases respectively, with 10 bases between them. The CDR3 bases are TGTGCCAGCAGCGCCACAAGGGGAAAACTGTTTTTT. As protein: CASSATRGKLFF.

This chain joins TRBV11-2 and TRBJ2-3; 10 bases are shared with TRBD2. The germline CDR1 and CDR2 sequences are SGHAT and FQNNGV. The V gene end was trimmed by 2 bases and the J gene end by 2 bases; junction bases not matched to a gene: 4. The length of the CDR3 is 16 residues. DNA for the CDR3: TGTGCCAGCAGCTTACGCCTAGCGGGAGACACAGATACGCAGTATTTT. Its protein is CASSLRLAGDTDTQYF.

The rearrangement joins TRBV28 to TRBJ1-2; 7 positions agree with TRBD1. The germline V gene has CDR1 MDHEN and CDR2 SYDVKM. V lost 5 bases, J lost 8 bases, and 11 bases stayed unmatched. This CDR3 comprises 14 residues. The CDR3 DNA follows: TGTGCCAGCAGTCAGGCGACAGGGATAAAGGGCTACACCTTC. This codes for CASSQATGIKGYTF.

In its sample, this clone was seen a few times. This chain links TRBV7-2 with TRBJ1-2; 9 nucleotides line up with TRBD1. V lost 4 bases and J lost 14; bases outside the gene matches: 11. The CDR3 runs 13 residues. Germline CDR1 and CDR2: SGHTA and FQGNSA. CDR3 protein: CASSSVLRDRETF. The CDR3 nucleotides are TGTGCCAGCAGCTCAGTTCTCCGGGACAGGGAGACCTTC.

The rearrangement links TRBV19 to TRBJ1-5; the match to TRBD1 covers 8 bases. The trim removed 3 bases at V and 5 bases at J, leaving 0 bases unmatched. The V gene's germline CDR1 is LNHDA and CDR2 SQIVND (reference sequence). CDR3 length: 13 residues. CDR3 region: CASSMDRDQPQHF. The CDR3 DNA is TGTGCCAGTAGTATGGACAGGGATCAGCCCCAGCATTTT.

The chain combines TRBV4-1 with TRBJ2-5; 7 bases map to TRBD2. CDR3 size: 18 residues. Germline V gene lookup returns CDR1 MGHRA and CDR2 YSYEKL. V gave up 5 bases and J gave up 1 base; unmatched junction bases: 16. The CDR3 reads CASSAFQPRGGSQETQYF. The CDR3 DNA reads as TGCGCCAGCAGCGCCTTTCAGCCGCGGGGCGGGAGCCAAGAGACCCAGTACTTC.

In its sample, this clone was seen a few times. V gene TRBV2 combines with J gene TRBJ2-1; D is undetermined. CDR3 length equals 11 residues. CDR1 is SNHLY and CDR2 is FYNNEI in the germline V gene. Trimming left V 7 bases short and J 7 bases short, with 8 bases between. The CDR3 DNA reads as TGTGCCAGCACACTCTGGAATGAGCAGTTCTTC. Translation: CASTLWNEQFF. The full variable domain, with the rest looked up from reference TRBV2 and TRBJ2-1, is EPEVTQTPSHQVTQMGQEVILRCVPISNHLYFYWYRQILGQKVEFLVSFYNNEISEKSEIFDDQFSVERPDGSNFTLKIRSTKLEDSAMYFCASTLWNEQFFGPGTRLTVL.

The V call is TRBV4-2, the J call TRBJ2-2; perhaps TRBD2 as D (7 bases). The germline V gene has CDR1 LGHNA and CDR2 YNFKEQ. The CDR3 is 16 amino acids. V lost 4 bases and J 4 bases, leaving 16 bases between the germline ends. The CDR3 DNA is TGTGCCAGCAGCCGAGGACTAGGAGGGGGCACCGGGGAGCTGTTTTTT. It encodes CASSRGLGGGTGELFF.

The rearrangement joins TRBV16 to TRBJ1-4, with 7 bases lining up with TRBD1. With 0 bases clipped from V and 6 bases from J, the junction kept 4 bases outside the gene matches. Germline CDR1 and CDR2: KGHSY and FQNENV. There are 15 residues in the CDR3. The CDR3 DNA reads as TGTGCCAGCAGCCAATCGGGGGACAGCTATGAAAAACTGTTTTTT. It is translated as CASSQSGDSYEKLFF.

This chain uses TRBV7-3 with TRBJ2-3; 9 bases map to TRBD2. With 6 bases clipped from V and 6 bases from J, the junction kept 7 bases outside the gene matches. Germline CDR1 reads SGHTA; CDR2 reads FQGTGA. The length of the CDR3 is 14 residues. The CDR3 nucleotides are TGTGCCAGCAGTCTAGCGGGATTGGAGGATACGCAGTATTTT. This codes for CASSLAGLEDTQYF. Together with reference TRBV7-3 and TRBJ2-3, the CDR3 gives the full variable domain: GAGVSQTPSNKVTEKGKYVELRCDPISGHTALYWYRQSLGQGPEFLIYFQGTGAADDSGLPNDRFFAVRPEGSVSTLKIQRTERGDSAVYLCASSLAGLEDTQYFGPGTRLTVL.

The rearrangement joins TRBV28 to TRBJ1-1; unclear D gene. CDR1 MDHEN and CDR2 SYDVKM come from the germline V gene. Trimming cost V 5 bases and J 3 bases, with 16 bases left between them. The CDR3 consists of 15 residues. The CDR3 DNA is TGTGCCAGCAGTCCCTCCGGGGTGCGGGACACTGAAGCTTTCTTT. Its translation: CASSPSGVRDTEAFF.

The chain links TRBV7-2 to TRBJ2-1, with D unclear. The CDR3 has 13 amino acids. V lost 5 bases and J 0 bases, leaving 5 bases between the germline ends. Germline-derived CDR1 and CDR2 are SGHTA and FQGNSA. The CDR3 loop is CASSRSSYNEQFF. The DNA of the CDR3 is TGTGCCAGCAGCCGTAGCTCCTACAATGAGCAGTTCTTC. The full variable domain, with the rest looked up from reference TRBV7-2 and TRBJ2-1, is GAGVSQSPSNKVTEKGKDVELRCDPISGHTALYWYRQSLGQGLEFLIYFQGNSAPDKSGLPSDRFSAERTGGSVSTLTIQRTQQEDSAVYLCASSRSSYNEQFFGPGTRLTVL.

The chain joins TRBV28 to TRBJ1-1; 10 bases agree with TRBD1. J gave up 5 bases and V 6 bases, and 9 bases lay outside the gene matches. The germline CDR1 and CDR2 sequences are MDHEN and SYDVKM. CDR3 size: 15 residues. As DNA, the CDR3 is TGTGCCAGCAGATCGCGGACAGGGGGTGATACTGAAGCTTTCTTT. Amino acids: CASRSRTGGDTEAFF.

The CDR3 DNA is TGTGCCAGCAGTTCCTACTACGAGCAGTACTTC. Translating it yields CASSSYYEQYF. V gene TRBV27 combines with J gene TRBJ2-7; D is undetermined. V lost 4 bases to trimming and J lost 3 bases, with 4 bases between them. CDR1 is MNHEY and CDR2 is SMNVEV in the germline V gene (reference sequence). The CDR3 totals 11 residues.

This clone has a single count. This chain's CDR3 is CASSRDSAEAFF. The CDR3 DNA reads as TGTGCCAGCAGCCGTGACAGCGCTGAAGCTTTCTTT. The chain employs TRBV6-2 or TRBV6-3 and TRBJ1-1, with D maybe TRBD1 (5 bases). Germline CDR1 is MNHEY and CDR2 is SVGEGT. CDR3 size: 12 residues. The V gene lost 6 bases and the J gene lost 6 bases, with 11 bases spanning the gap.

This clone was found once. CDR3: CASSGQGYTVGYTF. As DNA, the CDR3 is TGTGCCAGCAGTGGACAGGGGTATACAGTTGGCTACACCTTC. This chain links TRBV2 with TRBJ1-2; 8 positions agree with TRBD1. The CDR3 spans 14 residues. The V segment lost 4 bases and the J segment 7 bases; nucleotides outside the gene matches: 8. Germline CDR1 SNHLY, CDR2 FYNNEI.

The chain employs TRBV7-2 and TRBJ2-1; 15 bases agree with TRBD2. The length of the CDR3 is 18 residues. CDR1 is SGHTA, CDR2 FQGNSA, per germline. Germline trimming cut 5 bases from V and 7 bases from J; bases unmatched to any gene: 12. The CDR3 here is CASSPGLAGGPMGNEQFF. DNA for the CDR3: TGTGCCAGCAGCCCAGGACTAGCGGGAGGGCCGATGGGGAATGAGCAGTTCTTC. Full variable domain (missing parts from reference TRBV7-2 and TRBJ2-1): GAGVSQSPSNKVTEKGKDVELRCDPISGHTALYWYRQSLGQGLEFLIYFQGNSAPDKSGLPSDRFSAERTGGSVSTLTIQRTQQEDSAVYLCASSPGLAGGPMGNEQFFGPGTRLTVL.

The chain couples TRBV7-2 to TRBJ2-2, with 12 bases fitting TRBD1. This CDR3 has 18 amino acids. Germline V gene data show CDR1 as SGHTA and CDR2 as FQGNSA. The junction had 11 bases not matched to a gene; V was cut back by 5 bases and J by 4 bases. CDR3 sequence: CASSPPKGTGGLTGELFF. CDR3 DNA: TGTGCCAGCAGCCCCCCGAAGGGGACAGGGGGCCTCACCGGGGAGCTGTTTTTT.

V gene TRBV10-2 combines with J gene TRBJ2-5; 11 bases match TRBD1. The germline CDR1 and CDR2 sequences are WSHSY and SAAADI. There are 14 residues in the CDR3. V dropped 4 bases and J dropped 5; count of bases not matched to a gene: 3. CDR3 DNA sequence: TGCGCCAGCAGTGGGACAGGGGGCGGGGAGACCCAGTACTTC. This encodes CASSGTGGGETQYF.

The rearrangement links TRBV9 to TRBJ2-1; D might be TRBD1 (6 bases). Trimming stripped 3 bases from V and 8 bases from J, with 9 bases between. Germline values: CDR1 SGDLS, CDR2 YYNGEE. The CDR3 is 12 residues long. The CDR3 DNA reads TGTGCCAGCAGCGACAGGGTTGATGAGCAGTTCTTC. Protein: CASSDRVDEQFF. Variable domain in full (rest from reference TRBV9 and TRBJ2-1): DSGVTQTPKHLITATGQRVTLRCSPRSGDLSVYWYQQSLDQGLQFLIQYYNGEERAKGNILERFSAQQFPDLHSELNLSSLELGDSALYFCASSDRVDEQFFGPGTRLTVL.

The CDR3 coding sequence is TGTGCCAGCAGCCCAGGGAGGAGCTCCTACAATGAGCAGTTCTTC. Translated: CASSPGRSSYNEQFF. V gene TRBV7-9 combines with J gene TRBJ2-1; a weak D match, TRBD2 (6 bases). Trimming shortened V by 5 bases and J by 0 bases, and 11 bases separated the two germline ends. This CDR3 spans 15 amino acids. The germline CDR1 and CDR2 sequences are SEHNR and FQNEAQ (reference sequence). The full variable domain, in which reference TRBV7-9 and TRBJ2-1 provide the parts outside the CDR3, is DTGVSQNPRHKITKRGQNVTFRCDPISEHNRLYWYRQTLGQGPEFLTYFQNEAQLEKSRLLSDRFSAERPKGSFSTLEIQRTEQGDSAMYLCASSPGRSSYNEQFFGPGTRLTVL.

The chain has TRBV7-9 and TRBJ1-3, with D hard to call. The V end lost 7 bases, the J end lost 4 bases, and 11 bases lay between the germline ends. CDR1 is SEHNR, CDR2 FQNEAQ, per germline (reference sequence). CDR3 length: 13 residues. In nucleotides, the CDR3 is TGTGCCAGCAACAGAGATGGGGGAAACACCATATATTTT. Its translation: CASNRDGGNTIYF.

This rearrangement joins TRBV15 to TRBJ1-5; 8 positions agree with TRBD1. CDR1 is LNHNV, CDR2 YYDKDF, per germline (reference sequence). The CDR3 consists of 15 residues. V gave up 1 base and J gave up 6 bases; unmatched junction bases: 5. In DNA, the CDR3 is TGTGCCACCAGCAGAGCGGACAGGGAAGGTCAGCCCCAGCATTTT. Protein sequence: CATSRADREGQPQHF.

The V gene is TRBV7-9, the J gene TRBJ2-1; tentatively, D is TRBD1 (5 bases). The germline gives CDR1 SEHNR, CDR2 FQNEAQ (reference sequence). The CDR3 is made up of 11 amino acids. Trimming left V 4 bases short and J 7 bases short, with 5 bases between. Here the CDR3 reads CASSSGNEQFF. The CDR3 DNA reads as TGTGCCAGCAGCTCAGGGAATGAGCAGTTCTTC.

The chain employs TRBV5-5 and TRBJ2-7; no definite D call. The V gene lost 2 bases and the J gene lost 4 bases, with 4 bases spanning the gap. The germline CDR1 and CDR2 sequences are SGHKS and YYEKEE (reference sequence). The CDR3 totals 11 residues. CDR3 coding DNA: TGTGCCAGCAGCTTTGTATACGAGCAGTACTTC. Amino acids: CASSFVYEQYF.

The chain couples TRBV7-2 to TRBJ1-5, with D possibly being TRBD1 (5 bases). The CDR3 is 16 residues long. The V and J ends lost 5 bases and 7 bases respectively, with 21 bases between them. Germline V lookup: CDR1 SGHTA, CDR2 FQGNSA. The CDR3 bases are TGTGCCAGCAGCATCGCGGGGTACGGGGGTGGGCAGCCCCAGCATTTT. Translated: CASSIAGYGGGQPQHF. Combining the CDR3 with reference TRBV7-2 and TRBJ1-5 gives the whole variable domain GAGVSQSPSNKVTEKGKDVELRCDPISGHTALYWYRQSLGQGLEFLIYFQGNSAPDKSGLPSDRFSAERTGGSVSTLTIQRTQQEDSAVYLCASSIAGYGGGQPQHFGDGTRLSIL.